This record concerns one T cell receptor beta chain sequence. No antigen is known for it. TCRdb shows the sequencer as Illumina HiSeq 2000. The TCR beta cDNA libraries were made using 5'RACE template switching, a step that added both a universal primer site and unique molecular identifiers. cDNA synthesis was primed from the TCR beta constant segment, followed by two successive PCR amplification steps. Concerning the study's data processing: MIGEC was used to demultiplex reads and group reads by UMI, and MiTCR was used to assemble and quantify clonotypes. Only TCR cDNA sequences supported by at least two reads were kept to exclude erroneous sequences. The tcR package was used for downstream repertoire analysis, and clonotypes were matched across fractions by CDR3 nucleotide sequence plus V segment. Antigen specificity was annotated against VDJdb with VDJmatch, allowing one amino acid substitution in CDR3. The reads, reprocessed by TCRdb, yield one row per CDR3 protein sequence and no DNA. The V and J calls were not made by the authors but by TCRdb's processing. The sample's table covers around 100,000 distinct CDR3 sequences. Of the sample, under 20% is held by the ten largest clones.

This record comes from a study of T cells expressing NK-cell markers (dated by TCRdb to the early 2020s). Describing the broader study: Fewer than ten donors provided sorted CD3+CD56+NKG2C+, CD3+CD56+NKG2C- and CD3+CD56-NKG2C+ T-cell subsets, whose TCR beta-chain repertoires were profiled. All eight donors whose samples were sequenced were randomly selected healthy volunteers, three of them men and five women. The libraries were sequenced on Illumina HiSeq 2000/2500, MiSeq or NextSeq, producing 2 x 150 bp reads. Of the eight sequenced donors, seven were found to be HCMV-seropositive and one was found to be HCMV-seronegative.

Findings and caveats that apply to the study as a whole: In several donors, the dominant CD3+CD56+NKG2C+ clonotypes were among the top 10 CD8+ clonotypes and accounted for 1.0-7.0% of CD8+ T cells. Whether the expanded NKG2C-expressing T cell clones were specific for HCMV antigens remained unclear. Those dominant clonotypes were again the most abundant among CD3+CD56-NKG2C+ cells in a handful of donors, at about 28.3-65%.

The CDR3 sequence holds 16 residues, the cysteine and phenylalanine included. No DNA is listed. CDR1 and CDR2 are drawn from the germline V gene: LGHNA, YSLEER. HCMV-specific IgG was detected in serum with a commercial ELISA kit to determine HCMV serostatus. Ficoll density gradient centrifugation was used to isolate peripheral blood mononuclear cells from blood. This sequence uses TRBV4-3 and TRBJ2-2; the TRBD2 assignment by TCRdb is unverifiable without DNA. Specimen: blood T cells: a sorted CD56 or NKG2C T cell subset, CD4+ or CD8+ T cells, or bulk PBMC T cells (not recorded which). This receptor was obtained from a woman aged 18 to 75 in good health. The CDR3 protein is CASSQEGGRAGGELFF.